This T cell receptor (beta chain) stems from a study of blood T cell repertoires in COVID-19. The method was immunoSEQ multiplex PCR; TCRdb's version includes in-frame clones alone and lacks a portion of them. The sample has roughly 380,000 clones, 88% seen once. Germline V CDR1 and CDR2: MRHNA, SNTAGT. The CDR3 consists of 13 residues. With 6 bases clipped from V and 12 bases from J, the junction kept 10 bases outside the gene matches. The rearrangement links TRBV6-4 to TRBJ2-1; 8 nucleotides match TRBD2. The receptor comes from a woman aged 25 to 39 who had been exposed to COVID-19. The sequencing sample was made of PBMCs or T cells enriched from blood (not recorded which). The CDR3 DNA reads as TGTGCCAGCAGCCCGGGACTAGTAGGGCGGCAGTTCTTC. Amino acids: CASSPGLVGRQFF.